These 8 T cell receptor beta chains were sequenced from one sample in a study of cytomegalovirus exposure and HLA in healthy donors. Vbeta (60) and Jbeta (13) primers were used in the PCR. Sequenced by immunoSEQ multiplex PCR; TCRdb stores in-frame clones only, minus some. The table for this sample gives 70,000 or so clones. The source material was PBMCs. The receptors come from a middle-aged man in good health and CMV-seronegative.

The rearrangement uses TRBV9 and TRBJ2-3, with 8 positions matching TRBD2. CDR1 SGDLS and CDR2 YYNGEE come from the germline V gene. This CDR3 has 17 amino acids. Trimming removed 0 bases from V and 2 bases from J; junction bases left unmatched: 8. The CDR3, as DNA: TGTGCCAGCAGCGTAGGACCCCGGGGGGGGGACACAGATACGCAGTATTTT. Its protein is CASSVGPRGGDTDTQYF.

The chain couples TRBV14 to TRBJ1-1; the D gene is possibly TRBD1 (5 bases). In germline, CDR1 is SGHDN, CDR2 FVKESK. The CDR3 consists of 15 residues. V was pared by 1 base and J by 4 bases, with 13 bases between. This CDR3 reads CASSQVRGVSTEAFF. The DNA for the CDR3 is TGTGCCAGCAGCCAAGTCCGGGGGGTGAGCACTGAAGCTTTCTTT.

The chain carries TRBV30 and TRBJ1-5, with 7 bases aligning to TRBD1. Per the germline V gene, CDR1 is GTSNPN and CDR2 is SVGIG (reference sequence). The CDR3 is 15 amino acids. The junction had 9 bases not matched to a gene; V was cut back by 0 bases and J by 7 bases. The CDR3 DNA sequence: TGTGCCTGGAGTGTTGGGGTGACAGGGATACAGCCCCAGCATTTT. Amino acid sequence: CAWSVGVTGIQPQHF.

The chain joins TRBV4-1 to TRBJ1-5; tentatively, D is TRBD1 (6 bases). Trimming shortened V by 0 bases and J by 7 bases, and 16 bases separated the two germline ends. Germline CDR1 and CDR2: MGHRA and YSYEKL. The CDR3 is 16 amino acids. For the CDR3, the DNA is TGCGCCAGCAGCCAAGAGATAAGGGGGGGGGACCAGCCCCAGCATTTT. It yields the protein CASSQEIRGGDQPQHF.

The V and J genes are TRBV5-6 and TRBJ2-7; D uncertain. The CDR3 runs to 13 residues. The germline V and J ends were trimmed by 3 bases and 3 bases, with 10 bases remaining between them. Germline V gene lookup returns CDR1 SGHDT and CDR2 YYEEEE. CDR3 coding DNA: TGTGCCAGCAGCTGGCAAGACAACTACGAGCAGTACTTC. It translates to CASSWQDNYEQYF. The variable domain in full, with the rest retrieved from reference TRBV5-6 and TRBJ2-7, is DAGVTQSPTHLIKTRGQQVTLRCSPKSGHDTVSWYQQALGQGPQFIFQYYEEEERQRGNFPDRFSGHQFPNYSSELNVNALLLGDSALYLCASSWQDNYEQYFGPGTRLTVT.

CDR3: CSASDRGYGYTF. The DNA for the CDR3 is TGCAGCGCCTCCGACAGGGGGTATGGCTACACCTTC. V usage is TRBV29-1 and J usage is TRBJ1-2; 9 bases match TRBD1. V lost 7 bases, J lost 5 bases, and 5 bases stayed unmatched. The CDR3 extends over 12 amino acids. Per germline, CDR1 SQVTM and CDR2 ANQGSEA.

The V and J genes are TRBV19 and TRBJ1-1; TRBD1 agrees at 8 bases. Germline CDR1 is LNHDA and CDR2 is SQIVND (reference sequence). With V trimmed by 5 bases and J by 1 base, 9 bases remained unmatched. The CDR3 loop spans 16 amino acids. Here the CDR3 DNA reads TGTGCCAGTAGTCCTTCGACAGGGGCCGGGAACACTGAAGCTTTCTTT. This codes for CASSPSTGAGNTEAFF. The variable domain in full, completed from reference TRBV19 and TRBJ1-1, reads DGGITQSPKYLFRKEGQNVTLSCEQNLNHDAMYWYRQDPGQGLRLIYYSQIVNDFQKGDIAEGYSVSREKKESFPLTVTSAQKNPTAFYLCASSPSTGAGNTEAFFGQGTRLTVV.

The chain uses TRBV6-1 and TRBJ2-2; TRBD2 matches at 13 bases. J was trimmed by 6 bases and V by 2 bases; bases with no gene match: 0. CDR3 length equals 15 residues. The germline V gene has CDR1 MNHNS and CDR2 SASEGT. CDR3 in amino acids: CASSETSGGAGELFF. In nucleotides, the CDR3 is TGTGCCAGCAGTGAAACTAGCGGGGGGGCCGGGGAGCTGTTTTTT.